Shown below are 3 T cell receptor beta chains from a single sample sequenced in a study of spatial heterogeneity in lung cancer. Indicated time point: blood at routine non-recurrence follow-up after resection. Unsorted whole RNA of tumor, nontumor lung or frozen PBMC was sequenced. TCRdb reprocessed the 5' RACE reads with MiXCR, giving one entry per CDR3 protein. Found here are 45,000 to 65,000 distinct CDR3 sequences, roughly 7.4% of them singletons; the top ten hold over 30%. The sequencing used PBMCs, collected at follow-up. The receptors shown here come from a female donor with early-stage non-small cell lung cancer.

This clonotype was counted at least ten times. CDR3 in DNA: TGCGCCAGCAGCCTCTTTGGACAGGCCCCCACTAACTATGGCTACACCTTC. Translated, it gives CASSLFGQAPTNYGYTF. The chain is built from TRBV4-3 and TRBJ1-2; TRBD1 agrees at 7 bases. The germline V gene has CDR1 LGHNA and CDR2 YSLEER. With V trimmed by 4 bases and J by 0 bases, 11 bases remained unmatched. There are 17 residues in the CDR3.

This clonotype has at least ten counts. The J gene is TRBJ2-7, the V gene TRBV7-2; TRBD2 is a possible D gene (5 bases). CDR1 and CDR2 from the germline V gene are SGHTA and FQGNSA. V was clipped by 5 bases and J by 0 bases, with 8 bases between them. The CDR3 sequence is 13 residues long. The CDR3 reads CASSHRDSYEQYF. The DNA for the CDR3 is TGTGCCAGCAGCCACCGGGACTCCTACGAGCAGTACTTC.

This clonotype was seen ten or more times. The genes are TRBV4-1 and TRBJ2-3, with D perhaps matching TRBD1 (5 bases). CDR3 size: 15 residues. Deletions cut 7 bases from V and 0 bases from J, with 14 bases between. CDR1 and CDR2 (germline): MGHRA, YSYEKL. The CDR3 spells CASTRGDLSTDTQYF. CDR3 nucleotides: TGCGCCAGCACAAGGGGCGATCTTAGCACAGATACGCAGTATTTT.